This TCR beta chain is drawn from a study of OX40 agonist ivuxolimab in advanced cancers. General notes on the study: Ivuxolimab was a fully human IgG2 agonistic monoclonal antibody targeting the costimulatory receptor OX40 (CD134). The dose-escalation cohort was around 83% male with a mean age of roughly 60 years, ranging from about 23 to 85. Peripheral TCRbeta sequencing was intended to test whether TCR sequence diversity was altered and clonal T-cell expansion was caused by ivuxolimab. Patients were allowed to have had prior anti-PD-1, anti-PD-L1 or anti-CTLA-4 therapy, and 40% to 45% of the dose-escalation patients had been treated with checkpoint inhibitors. Intravenous ivuxolimab was administered to patients every 2 weeks at six dose levels: 0.01, 0.1, 0.3, 1.5, 3 and 10 mg/kg. Three dose-escalation patients achieved partial responses, one with hepatocellular carcinoma and two with cutaneous melanoma. Of the 50 or so patients in dose escalation, around 20 had hepatocellular carcinoma, some 15 had melanoma, 9 had renal cell carcinoma and 9 had head and neck cancer. The paper reports the monotherapy dose-escalation portion (N of about 50 patients) of the phase I ivuxolimab trial. The full study reports these points: Low levels of normalized T-cell clonal expansion were also seen in some patients who did not respond. At doses of 0.1 to 3.0 mg/kg, clonal expansion of both CD4+ and CD8+ T cells in blood was seen between baseline and week 6. After ivuxolimab, more expanded clones were found on average in CD8+ T cells than in CD4+ T cells. In the 0.1-3.0 mg/kg groups, partial responders had among the lowest normalized peripheral clonal expansion, particularly in CD8+ T cells. The antigen specificity of the clonally expanded peripheral T cells was not determined.

The germline V gene supplies CDR1 LGHNT and CDR2 FRNRAP. From cysteine to phenylalanine, the CDR3 is 17 amino acids long. The DNA shown is the 51-base CDR3, in frame from base 1. Trimming takes 2 bases from V and 0 bases from J, and the germline ends sit 13 bases apart. The trial excluded patients who had a history of autoimmune disease or who were on systemic immunosuppression. Peripheral blood for TCR sequencing was collected from all dose cohorts at baseline, on cycle 4 day 1, and on cycle 7 day 1. Samples were obtained from an open-label, multicenter, first-in-human phase I dose-escalation trial of ivuxolimab. Adults with locally advanced or metastatic melanoma, renal cell carcinoma, hepatocellular carcinoma or head and neck squamous cell carcinoma were enrolled in the trial. Before TCR sequencing, CD4+ and CD8+ T cells were separately sorted from peripheral blood. This clone has just one count. It lacks a known antigen. No qualities accompany the bases; no much larger clone lies one base away.

Genomic DNA was isolated from the sorted cells so that the TCRbeta CDR3 region could be sequenced. The immunoSEQ Assay was used for sequencing of TCRbeta CDR3 regions. TCRdb mirrors the immuneACCESS table, restricted to in-frame sequences. Some clones are absent from its copies; in checked studies, under half trace to an unresolved V gene, and the reason for the others is unknown. The sample table holds tens of thousands of clones, of which 88% were seen once. In total, the top ten clones hold around 12% of the sample. The receptor was isolated from an adult with an advanced solid tumor such as melanoma, head and neck, liver or kidney cancer. This material consisted of CD4+ or CD8+ T cells sorted from blood, taken in a trial of the OX40 agonist ivuxolimab. This chain is built from TRBV12-5 and TRBJ2-2, with a weak D call of TRBD1 (6 bases match). The bases are TGTGCTAGTGGTTTGTCTATGACAGGAACGAACACCGGGGAGCTGTTTTTT. Its coded protein is CASGLSMTGTNTGELFF.